Listed here are 3 T cell receptor beta chains from one sample, sequenced in a study of coeliac disease. The repertoire was sequenced with immunoSEQ multiplex PCR; TCRdb's copy has only in-frame clones and lacks some. This repertoire shows 3,500 to 4,500 clones, less than 70% found once; its top ten account for about 6%. Sample: lymphocytes from the gut lamina propria. Receptors originate from a man between 65 and 85 years old without celiac disease.

By proportion, this clone is medium-sized. The genes are TRBV2 and TRBJ2-1; 12 bases line up with TRBD2. The CDR3 covers 15 residues. The trim removed 2 bases at V and 8 bases at J, leaving 4 bases unmatched. Germline V gene sequence: CDR1 SNHLY, CDR2 FYNNEI. The CDR3 protein is CASSENTSGGYEQFF. The CDR3 DNA is TGTGCCAGCAGTGAAAATACTAGCGGGGGGTATGAGCAGTTCTTC.

The chain has TRBV7-9 and TRBJ2-2, with 15 bases identical to TRBD2. Germline V gene data show CDR1 as SEHNR and CDR2 as FQNEAQ (reference sequence). With 5 bases clipped from V and 5 bases from J, the junction kept 3 bases outside the gene matches. The CDR3 has 16 residues. The CDR3 region is CASSRTSGGATGELFF. The CDR3 DNA reads as TGTGCCAGCAGCCGGACTAGCGGGGGGGCGACCGGGGAGCTGTTTTTT.

The genes are TRBV7-8 and TRBJ1-2; no reliable D call. From germline, CDR1 is SGHVS and CDR2 FQNEAQ. V was cut by 2 bases and J by 8 bases, with 9 bases left in between. The CDR3 is made up of 12 amino acids. The DNA of the CDR3 is TGTGCCAGCAGCTTACAGGATAGGGGCTACACCTTC. Encoded protein: CASSLQDRGYTF.